A selection of T cell receptor beta chains follows, all from one sample in a study of blood T cell repertoires in COVID-19. The repertoire was sequenced with immunoSEQ multiplex PCR; TCRdb's copy has only in-frame clones and lacks some. The sample has approximately 260,000 clones; less than 85% are singletons. The sequenced sample was peripheral blood. The receptor source for this set is a man in his sixties who had recovered from COVID-19. The CDR3 runs from the conserved cysteine through the conserved F or W.

v_gene	j_gene	CDR3aa
TRBV7-9	TRBJ2-3	CASSGQGRADTQYF
TRBV12-3/TRBV12-4	TRBJ1-1	CATGSQGAEAFF
TRBV2	TRBJ2-1	CASSGGTGGAGVVEYRDEQFF
TRBV3-1/TRBV3-2	TRBJ2-7	CASSQQGTYEQYF
TRBV7-2	TRBJ2-7	CASSLPSSYEQYF
TRBV3-1/TRBV3-2	TRBJ2-2	CASSQGLAKSNTGELFF
TRBV5-4	TRBJ1-3	CASSLRAGAGNTIYF
TRBV7-8	TRBJ2-2	CASSPPGGRTGELFF
TRBV19	TRBJ1-4	CASSIQTTTTNEKLFF
TRBV2	TRBJ2-2	CASSELAGEGGELFF
TRBV7-3	TRBJ2-3	CASSIGAEKNTQYF
TRBV18	TRBJ2-7	CASSSSTGAYEQYF
TRBV9	TRBJ2-5	CASSLGVQETQYF
TRBV19	TRBJ1-2	CASSSSGTENYGYTF
TRBV5-1	TRBJ2-2	CASSLASGGNTGELFF
TRBV19	TRBJ2-7	CASSAGTGGPYEQYF
TRBV4-1	TRBJ1-1	CASSHPDRGRTEAFF
TRBV7-2	TRBJ2-1	CASRSGTKVNEQFF
TRBV18	TRBJ2-3	CASSPKARTGSADTQYF
TRBV28	TRBJ2-3	CASSLHLAGKGDTQYF
TRBV5-6	TRBJ2-7	CASSPYRGLDYEQYF
TRBV18	TRBJ2-5	CASSTRVATSGSRETQYF
TRBV27	TRBJ2-7	CASSWLSGTGLYEQYF
TRBV11-2	TRBJ1-3	CASSGFFGNTIYF
TRBV3-1/TRBV3-2	TRBJ2-7	CASSQDKGEQYF
TRBV6-5	TRBJ1-5	CASTGTGYSNQPQHF
TRBV5-1	TRBJ2-1	CASNPGLGGWDEQFF
TRBV5-1	TRBJ1-6	CASSRTGVGSPLHF
TRBV28	TRBJ2-1	CASSFPRGGRVSYNEQFF
TRBV29-1	TRBJ1-2	CSVDRVDSYGYTF
TRBV27	TRBJ1-2	CASSFRPGGNYGYTF
TRBV6-5	TRBJ1-6	CASTSTGNSPLHF
TRBV14	TRBJ2-2	CASSLKAGTQNTGELFF
TRBV5-8	TRBJ2-3	CASRSGTSGRALDTQYF
TRBV28	TRBJ1-2	CASSLLQSYGYTF
TRBV5-4	TRBJ1-3	CASRTGGGAGNTIYF
TRBV7-9	TRBJ2-6	CAAGTGTPGANVLTF
TRBV11-2	TRBJ2-5	CASSLVQGAGETQYF
TRBV14	TRBJ2-7	CASSQLRGGGEQYF
TRBV29-1	TRBJ2-5	CSVAKERQQETQYF
TRBV7-2	TRBJ2-1	CASSLVVTRSYNEQFF
TRBV30	TRBJ1-3	CAWSVWPSRLSSSGNTIYF
TRBV7-8	TRBJ1-2	CASSLAGLSYGYTF